A selection of T cell receptor beta chains follows, all from one sample in a study of blood T cell repertoires in COVID-19. TCRdb keeps only in-frame clones here, not all; method: immunoSEQ multiplex PCR. The sample carries about 64,000 clones, about 88% recorded once. The sequencing input was PBMCs or T cells enriched from blood (not recorded which). The origin of the receptors is a woman aged 40 to 50 who had recovered from COVID-19. The CDR3 runs from the conserved cysteine through the conserved F or W. Fields, in order: J gene, V gene, clone size, D gene, CDR3 protein, CDR3 DNA. The D gene is left open where the match is weak. Not all rows give a size; the values are once, few, many and, for expanded clones, a class.

>TRBJ2-3|TRBV6-4|.|TRBD1
CASSDSAGGTTDTQYF
TGTGCCAGCAGTGACTCGGCAGGGGGCACCACAGATACGCAGTATTTT
>TRBJ1-1|TRBV6-1|.|.
CASSEPYTEAFF
TGTGCCAGCAGTGAACCTTACACTGAAGCTTTCTTT
>TRBJ2-2|TRBV7-8|.|TRBD1
CASRPGTGDTGELFF
TGTGCCAGCAGGCCCGGGACAGGGGACACCGGGGAGCTGTTTTTT
>TRBJ1-3|TRBV9|.|.
CASRQQDSSSQFSGNTIYF
TGTGCCAGCAGACAGCAAGACAGTAGCAGTCAATTCTCTGGAAACACCATATATTTT
>TRBJ2-2|TRBV5-6|.|.
CASSLKATRELFF
TGTGCCAGCAGCTTGAAAGCCACGAGGGAGCTGTTTTTT
>TRBJ2-3|TRBV4-1|.|.
CASSPLGGTDTQYF
TGCGCCAGCAGCCCCCTAGGGGGCACAGATACGCAGTATTTT
>TRBJ1-1|TRBV11-3|.|TRBD1
CASSGPGGGSSEAFF
TGTGCCAGCAGCGGACCAGGGGGCGGATCTTCTGAAGCTTTCTTT
>TRBJ1-2|TRBV19|.|TRBD1
CASSLGQGLGYTF
TGTGCCAGTAGTCTGGGACAGGGACTTGGCTACACCTTC
>TRBJ2-2|TRBV6-5|.|TRBD1
CASRTGEDTGELFF
TGTGCCAGCCGGACAGGGGAAGACACCGGGGAGCTGTTTTTT
>TRBJ2-5|TRBV18|once|.
CASSPDRSGTQYF
TGTGCCAGCTCCCCAGACAGGTCCGGGACCCAGTACTTC
>TRBJ1-5|TRBV2|.|TRBD1
CASSKQGEAQPQHF
TGTGCCAGCAGTAAACAGGGGGAGGCTCAGCCCCAGCATTTT
>TRBJ2-1|TRBV18|.|.
CASSPRPLGPEQFF
TGTGCCAGCTCACCACGTCCCTTGGGGCCGGAGCAGTTCTTC
>TRBJ1-2|TRBV28|.|TRBD1
CASSLAGTGSKDGYTF
TGTGCCAGCAGTTTGGCCGGGACAGGGAGTAAGGATGGCTACACCTTC
>TRBJ1-2|TRBV5-1|.|.
CASSLASLANYGYTF
TGCGCCAGCAGCTTGGCCAGCCTAGCTAACTATGGCTACACCTTC
>TRBJ1-5|TRBV6-5|.|.
CASRGHWINQPQHF
TGTGCCAGCAGAGGACATTGGATCAATCAGCCCCAGCATTTT
>TRBJ1-3|TRBV19|.|TRBD1
CASSMAPGQVSGNTIYF
TGTGCCAGTAGTATGGCCCCGGGACAGGTCTCTGGAAACACCATATATTTT
>TRBJ2-2|TRBV5-4|.|TRBD2
CASSLWSFVRGGLTGELFF
TGTGCCAGCAGCTTGTGGTCGTTTGTGCGGGGGGGCCTAACCGGGGAGCTGTTTTTT
>TRBJ2-1|TRBV6-5|.|.
CASSPDRFAYNEQFF
TGTGCCAGCAGTCCTGACAGGTTCGCCTACAATGAGCAGTTCTTC
>TRBJ1-1|TRBV28|.|.
CASSSPGFWKAFF
TGTGCCAGCAGTTCCCCCGGGTTCTGGAAAGCTTTCTTT
>TRBJ2-1|TRBV7-2|.|.
CASRRRLGYNEQFF
TGTGCCAGCCGGAGGAGATTGGGGTACAATGAGCAGTTCTTC
>TRBJ1-1|TRBV3-1/TRBV3-2|.|TRBD1
CASSYIDRGNTEAFF
TGTGCCAGCAGCTATATCGACAGGGGGAACACTGAAGCTTTCTTT
>TRBJ2-5|TRBV14|.|.
CASSQTYRETQYF
TGTGCCAGCAGTCAAACCTATAGAGAGACCCAGTACTTC
>TRBJ2-7|TRBV11-1|.|.
CASSPSGRGPHF
TGTGCCAGCAGCCCATCCGGGCGGGGGCCCCACTTC
>TRBJ1-2|TRBV4-1|.|.
CASSQGMGVYGYTF
TGCGCCAGCAGCCAAGGGATGGGAGTCTATGGCTACACCTTC
>TRBJ2-2|TRBV7-3|.|TRBD2
CASSLTTSGGVNTGELFF
TGTGCCAGCAGCTTAACTACCTCTGGGGGGGTCAACACCGGGGAGCTGTTTTTT
>TRBJ2-4|TRBV7-3|.|TRBD1
CASSLRRQGPF
TGTGCCAGCAGCTTACGACGACAGGGCCCCTTC
>TRBJ1-4|TRBV7-2|.|.
CASSSDRDIPHEKLFF
TGTGCCAGCAGCTCGGATCGGGACATCCCACATGAAAAACTGTTTTTT
>TRBJ2-6|TRBV3-1/TRBV3-2|.|.
CASSHYDSSGANVLTF
TGTGCCAGCAGCCATTACGACAGCTCTGGGGCCAACGTCCTGACTTTC
>TRBJ1-5|TRBV5-5|.|.
CASSLVDTWDQPQHF
TGTGCCAGCAGCTTGGTCGACACCTGGGATCAGCCCCAGCATTTT